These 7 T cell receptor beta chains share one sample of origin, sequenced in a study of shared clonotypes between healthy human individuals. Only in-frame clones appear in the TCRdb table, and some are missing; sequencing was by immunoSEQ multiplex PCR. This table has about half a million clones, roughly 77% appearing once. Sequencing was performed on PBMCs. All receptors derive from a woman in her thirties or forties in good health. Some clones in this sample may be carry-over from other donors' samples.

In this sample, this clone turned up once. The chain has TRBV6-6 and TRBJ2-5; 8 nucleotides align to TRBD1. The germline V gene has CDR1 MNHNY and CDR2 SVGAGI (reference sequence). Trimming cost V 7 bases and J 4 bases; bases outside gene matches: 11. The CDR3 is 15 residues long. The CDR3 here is CASKPTPGGGETQYF. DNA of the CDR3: TGTGCCAGCAAACCCACCCCAGGGGGCGGAGAGACCCAGTACTTC.

CDR3 protein: CASSVGGTPGGKDYGYTF. CDR3 bases: TGTGCCAGCAGCGTTGGGGGAACTCCCGGGGGCAAGGACTATGGCTACACCTTC. The genes are TRBV28 and TRBJ1-2, with a tentative D call TRBD1 (6 bases). Germline values: CDR1 MDHEN, CDR2 SYDVKM. V lost 6 bases and J 3 bases, leaving 26 bases between the germline ends. The CDR3 covers 18 residues.

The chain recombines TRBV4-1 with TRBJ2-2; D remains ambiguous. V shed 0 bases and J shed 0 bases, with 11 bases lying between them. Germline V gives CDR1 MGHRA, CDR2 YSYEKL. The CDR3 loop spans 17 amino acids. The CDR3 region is CASSQDRGRANTGELFF. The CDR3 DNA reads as TGCGCCAGCAGCCAAGATCGCGGCCGCGCGAACACCGGGGAGCTGTTTTTT.

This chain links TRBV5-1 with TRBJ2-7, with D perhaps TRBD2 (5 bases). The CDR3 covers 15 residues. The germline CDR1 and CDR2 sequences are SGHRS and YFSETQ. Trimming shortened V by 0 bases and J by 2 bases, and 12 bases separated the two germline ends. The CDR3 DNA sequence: TGCGCCAGCAGCTTGGAACCGGCGAGGGCCTACGAGCAGTACTTC. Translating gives CASSLEPARAYEQYF. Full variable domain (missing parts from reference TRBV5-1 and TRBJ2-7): KAGVTQTPRYLIKTRGQQVTLSCSPISGHRSVSWYQQTPGQGLQFLFEYFSETQRNKGNFPGRFSGRQFSNSRSEMNVSTLELGDSALYLCASSLEPARAYEQYFGPGTRLTVT.

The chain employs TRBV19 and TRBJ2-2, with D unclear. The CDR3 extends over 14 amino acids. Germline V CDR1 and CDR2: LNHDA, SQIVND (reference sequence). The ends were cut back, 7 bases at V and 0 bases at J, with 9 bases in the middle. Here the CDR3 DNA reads TGTGCCAGTAAGGTGGCGGCGAACACCGGGGAGCTGTTTTTT. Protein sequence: CASKVAANTGELFF.

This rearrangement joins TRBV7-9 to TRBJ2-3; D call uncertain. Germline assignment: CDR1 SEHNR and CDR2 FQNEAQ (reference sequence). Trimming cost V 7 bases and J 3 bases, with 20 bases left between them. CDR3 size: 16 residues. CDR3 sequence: CASNSPQDGVTDTQYF. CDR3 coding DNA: TGTGCCAGCAACTCCCCCCAAGATGGAGTAACAGATACGCAGTATTTT.

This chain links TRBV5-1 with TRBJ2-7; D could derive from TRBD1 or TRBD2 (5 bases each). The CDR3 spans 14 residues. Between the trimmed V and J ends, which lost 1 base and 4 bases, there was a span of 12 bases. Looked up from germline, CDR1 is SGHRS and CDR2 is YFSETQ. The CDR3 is CASSLRQGVYEQYF. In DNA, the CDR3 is TGCGCCAGCAGCTTGAGGCAGGGAGTTTACGAGCAGTACTTC.